Each of the 6 T cell receptor beta chains below was sequenced from the same sample in a study of shared clonotypes between healthy human individuals. Clones were read by immunoSEQ multiplex PCR, and TCRdb kept only the in-frame ones, dropping some. The sample has approximately 2.5 million clones; around nine tenths are singletons. Material: naive CD4+ T cells sorted from blood. The sample's subset: CD45RA+ positively selected. These receptors were obtained from a man aged 18 to 30 in good health.

Remarks on this clone: Additional DNA sequences in this sample encode the identical CDR3. The chain uses TRBV7-9 and TRBJ2-7; TRBD2 is a possible D gene (5 bases). The length of the CDR3 is 11 residues. Germline CDR1 and CDR2: SEHNR and FQNEAQ (reference sequence). The ends were cut back, 3 bases at V and 6 bases at J, with 6 bases in the middle. As DNA, the CDR3 is TGTGCCAGCAGCTTCGGAGGCGAGCAGTACTTC. Translated, it gives CASSFGGEQYF.

Only one count was recorded for this clone. V and J are TRBV15 and TRBJ2-3, with 7 bases identical to TRBD1. CDR3 length: 16 residues. Germline CDR1 is LNHNV and CDR2 is YYDKDF (reference sequence). The junction had 7 bases not matched to a gene; V was cut back by 3 bases and J by 1 base. The CDR3 loop is CATSSRTGYGTDTQYF. CDR3 DNA sequence: TGTGCCACCAGCAGCCGGACAGGCTATGGCACAGATACGCAGTATTTT. Supplemented by reference TRBV15 and TRBJ2-3, the full variable domain reads DAMVIQNPRYQVTQFGKPVTLSCSQTLNHNVMYWYQQKSSQAPKLLFHYYDKDFNNEADTPDNFQSRRPNTSFCFLDIRSPGLGDTAMYLCATSSRTGYGTDTQYFGPGTRLTVL.

The chain combines TRBV15 with TRBJ2-7, with D possibly being TRBD1 (6 bases). The CDR3 is made up of 15 amino acids. CDR1 is LNHNV, CDR2 YYDKDF, per germline (reference sequence). The V gene lost 0 bases and the J gene lost 2 bases, with 11 bases spanning the gap. CDR3 residues: CATSRERDKAYEQYF. The CDR3, as DNA: TGTGCCACCAGCAGAGAGAGGGACAAAGCCTACGAGCAGTACTTC.

The V gene is TRBV6-1, the J gene TRBJ2-1; possible D gene TRBD1, 6 bases. Trimming pared 6 bases from V and 5 bases from J, leaving 17 bases between. The CDR3 extends over 15 amino acids. Germline V gene data show CDR1 as MNHNS and CDR2 as SASEGT. The DNA for the CDR3 is TGTGCCAGCAGCGCCACCGGGACAAAACACAATGAGCAGTTCTTC. This gives the protein CASSATGTKHNEQFF.

This clone was detected once. The rearrangement uses TRBV15 and TRBJ1-1, with 9 bases that match TRBD1. This CDR3 is built from 17 residues. The germline V gene encodes CDR1 LNHNV and CDR2 YYDKDF (reference sequence). The junction had 6 bases not matched to a gene; V was cut back by 1 base and J by 0 bases. The DNA of the CDR3 is TGTGCCACCAGCAGAGCCCCGAGACAGGGGGTGAACACTGAAGCTTTCTTT. It is translated as CATSRAPRQGVNTEAFF.

CDR3 sequence (DNA): TGTGCCAGTAGTATGGGCACGAATAGTGGGCCCCAGCATTTT. As protein: CASSMGTNSGPQHF. V and J are TRBV19 and TRBJ1-5; D gene uncertain. CDR3 size: 14 residues. Germline V lookup: CDR1 LNHDA, CDR2 SQIVND (reference sequence). Trimming shortened V by 3 bases and J by 9 bases, and 15 bases separated the two germline ends.